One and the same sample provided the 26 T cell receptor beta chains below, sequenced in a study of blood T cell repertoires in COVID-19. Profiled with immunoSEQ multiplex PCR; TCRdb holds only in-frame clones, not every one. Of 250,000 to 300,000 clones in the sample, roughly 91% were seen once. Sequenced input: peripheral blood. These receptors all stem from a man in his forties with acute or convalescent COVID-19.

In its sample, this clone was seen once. The CDR3 region is CAIQKRTLAGLNEQFF. The CDR3 region has the DNA TGTGCCATTCAGAAGCGAACACTAGCGGGTTTGAATGAGCAGTTCTTC. The chain links TRBV10-3 to TRBJ2-1, with 9 bases identical to TRBD2. The germline V gene encodes CDR1 ENHRY and CDR2 SYGVKD. CDR3 size: 16 residues. V shed 9 bases and J 7 bases; nucleotides not matched to a gene: 16.

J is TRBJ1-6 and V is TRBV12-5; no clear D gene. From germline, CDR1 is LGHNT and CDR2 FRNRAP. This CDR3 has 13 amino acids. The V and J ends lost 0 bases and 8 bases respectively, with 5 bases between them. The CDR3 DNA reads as TGTGCTAGTGGTTTGGTACTATATTCACCCCTCCACTTT. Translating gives CASGLVLYSPLHF.

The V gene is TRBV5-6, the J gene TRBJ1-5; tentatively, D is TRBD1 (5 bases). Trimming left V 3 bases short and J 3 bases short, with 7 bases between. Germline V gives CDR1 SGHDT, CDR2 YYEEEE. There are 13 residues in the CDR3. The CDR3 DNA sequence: TGTGCCAGCAGCTGGGGACTCAATCAGCCCCAGCATTTT. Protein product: CASSWGLNQPQHF.

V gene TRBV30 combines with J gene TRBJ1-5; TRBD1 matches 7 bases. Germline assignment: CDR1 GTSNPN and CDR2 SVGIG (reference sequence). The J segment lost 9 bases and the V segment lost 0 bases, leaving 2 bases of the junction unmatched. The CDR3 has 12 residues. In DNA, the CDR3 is TGTGCCTGGAGTGTACAGGGGATGCCCCAGCATTTT. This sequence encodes CAWSVQGMPQHF.

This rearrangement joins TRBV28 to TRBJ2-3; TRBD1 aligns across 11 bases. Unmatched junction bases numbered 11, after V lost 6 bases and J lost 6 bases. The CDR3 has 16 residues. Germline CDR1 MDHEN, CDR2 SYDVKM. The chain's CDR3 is CASRTRTGGARDTQYF. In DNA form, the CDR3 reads TGTGCCAGCAGAACTAGGACAGGGGGCGCAAGGGATACGCAGTATTTT.

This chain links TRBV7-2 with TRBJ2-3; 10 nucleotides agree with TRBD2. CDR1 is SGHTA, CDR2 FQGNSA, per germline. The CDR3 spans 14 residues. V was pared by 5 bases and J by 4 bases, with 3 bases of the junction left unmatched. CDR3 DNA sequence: TGTGCCAGCAGCCTCGGGACTAGCGCAGATACGCAGTATTTT. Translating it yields CASSLGTSADTQYF.

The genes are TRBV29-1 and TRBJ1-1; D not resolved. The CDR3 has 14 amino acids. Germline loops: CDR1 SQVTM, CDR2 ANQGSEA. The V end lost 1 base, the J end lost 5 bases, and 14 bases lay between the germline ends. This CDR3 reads CSVEVQGGETEAFF. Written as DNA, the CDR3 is TGCAGCGTTGAAGTGCAAGGAGGAGAGACTGAAGCTTTCTTT.

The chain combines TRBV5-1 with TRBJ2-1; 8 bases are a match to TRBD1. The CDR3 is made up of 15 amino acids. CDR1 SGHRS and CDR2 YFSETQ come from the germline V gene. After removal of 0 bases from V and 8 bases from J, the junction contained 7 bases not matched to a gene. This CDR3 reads CASSLVGTGPHEQFF. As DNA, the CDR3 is TGCGCCAGCAGCTTGGTTGGGACAGGCCCCCATGAGCAGTTCTTC.

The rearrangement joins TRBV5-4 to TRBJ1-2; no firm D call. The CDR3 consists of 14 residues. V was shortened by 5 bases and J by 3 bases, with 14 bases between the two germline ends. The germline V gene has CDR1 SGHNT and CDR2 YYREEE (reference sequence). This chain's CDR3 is CASRYTHRDYGYTF. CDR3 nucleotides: TGTGCCAGCAGGTATACGCACAGAGACTATGGCTACACCTTC.

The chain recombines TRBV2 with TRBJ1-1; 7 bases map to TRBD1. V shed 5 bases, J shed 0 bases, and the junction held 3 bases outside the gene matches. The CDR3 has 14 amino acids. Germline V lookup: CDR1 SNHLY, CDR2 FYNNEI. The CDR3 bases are TGTGCCAGCAGTCTACAGGGGATGAACACTGAAGCTTTCTTT. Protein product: CASSLQGMNTEAFF.

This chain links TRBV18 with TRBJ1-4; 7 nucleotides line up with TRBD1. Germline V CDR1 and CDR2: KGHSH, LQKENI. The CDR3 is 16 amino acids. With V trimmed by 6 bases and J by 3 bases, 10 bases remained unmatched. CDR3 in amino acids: CASSLHHGTANEKLFF. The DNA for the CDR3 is TGTGCCAGCTCCCTACACCACGGGACAGCTAATGAAAAACTGTTTTTT.

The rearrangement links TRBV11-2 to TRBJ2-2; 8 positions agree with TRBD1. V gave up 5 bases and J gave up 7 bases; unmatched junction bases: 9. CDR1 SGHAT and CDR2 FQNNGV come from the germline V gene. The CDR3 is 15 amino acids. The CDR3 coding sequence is TGTGCCAGCAGCGCCACCTGGACAGGGAACGGGGAGCTGTTTTTT. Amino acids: CASSATWTGNGELFF.

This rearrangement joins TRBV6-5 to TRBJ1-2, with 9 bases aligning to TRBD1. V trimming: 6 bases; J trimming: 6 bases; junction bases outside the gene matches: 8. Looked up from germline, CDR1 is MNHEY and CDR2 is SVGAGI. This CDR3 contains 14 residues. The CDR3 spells CASRPQGAWNGYTF. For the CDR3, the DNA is TGTGCCAGCAGACCACAGGGGGCGTGGAATGGCTACACCTTC.

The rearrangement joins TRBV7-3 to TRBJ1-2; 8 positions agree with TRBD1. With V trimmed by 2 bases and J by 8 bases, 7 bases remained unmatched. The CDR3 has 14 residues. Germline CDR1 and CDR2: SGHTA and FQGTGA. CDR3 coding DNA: TGTGCCAGCAGCTTAGGGGAGACAGGGGCCGGCTACACCTTC. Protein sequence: CASSLGETGAGYTF.

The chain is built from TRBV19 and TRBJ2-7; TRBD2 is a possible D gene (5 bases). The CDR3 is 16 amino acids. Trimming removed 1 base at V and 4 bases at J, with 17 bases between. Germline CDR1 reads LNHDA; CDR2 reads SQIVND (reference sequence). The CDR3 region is CASSIVHVEVGYEQYF. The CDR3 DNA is TGTGCCAGTAGTATAGTACACGTGGAGGTCGGATACGAGCAGTACTTC.

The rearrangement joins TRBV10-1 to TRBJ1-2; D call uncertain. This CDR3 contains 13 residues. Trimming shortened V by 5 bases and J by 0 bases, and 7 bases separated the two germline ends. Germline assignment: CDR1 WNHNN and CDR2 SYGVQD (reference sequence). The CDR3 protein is CASSLTTNYGYTF. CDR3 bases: TGCGCCAGCAGTTTGACTACTAACTATGGCTACACCTTC.

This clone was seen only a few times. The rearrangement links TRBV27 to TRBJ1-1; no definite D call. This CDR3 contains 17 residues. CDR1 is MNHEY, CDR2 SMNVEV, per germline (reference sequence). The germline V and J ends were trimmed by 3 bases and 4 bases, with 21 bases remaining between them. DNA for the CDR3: TGTGCCAGCAGTTTCTTCGGGTCACACTCGCCCCCCACTGAAGCTTTCTTT. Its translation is CASSFFGSHSPPTEAFF.

The CDR3 spells CASRPPGGQGYTF. CDR3 bases: TGTGCCAGCAGACCCCCAGGGGGCCAAGGCTACACCTTC. The chain is built from TRBV6-5 and TRBJ1-2; 8 positions agree with TRBD1. The V gene end was trimmed by 6 bases and the J gene end by 8 bases; junction bases not matched to a gene: 8. Germline V lookup: CDR1 MNHEY, CDR2 SVGAGI. CDR3 length: 13 amino acids.

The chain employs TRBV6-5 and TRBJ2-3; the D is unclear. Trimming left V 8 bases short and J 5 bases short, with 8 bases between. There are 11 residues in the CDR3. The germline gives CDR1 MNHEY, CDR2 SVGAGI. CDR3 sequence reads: CASGRQDTQYF. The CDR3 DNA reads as TGTGCCAGCGGCCGACAAGATACGCAGTATTTT.

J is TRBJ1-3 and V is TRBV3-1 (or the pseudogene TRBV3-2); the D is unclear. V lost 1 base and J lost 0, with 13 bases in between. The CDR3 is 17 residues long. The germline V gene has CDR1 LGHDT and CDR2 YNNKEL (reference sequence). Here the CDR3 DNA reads TGTGCCAGCAGCCAAGGCGGCGGGGTATACTCTGGAAACACCATATATTTT. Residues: CASSQGGGVYSGNTIYF.

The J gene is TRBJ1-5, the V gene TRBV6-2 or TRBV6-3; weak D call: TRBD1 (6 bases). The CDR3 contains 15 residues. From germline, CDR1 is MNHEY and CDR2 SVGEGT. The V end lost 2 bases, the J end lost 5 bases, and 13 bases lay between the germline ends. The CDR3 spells CASSYGQGYDQPQHF. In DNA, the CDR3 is TGTGCCAGCAGTTACGGGCAGGGGTATGATCAGCCCCAGCATTTT.

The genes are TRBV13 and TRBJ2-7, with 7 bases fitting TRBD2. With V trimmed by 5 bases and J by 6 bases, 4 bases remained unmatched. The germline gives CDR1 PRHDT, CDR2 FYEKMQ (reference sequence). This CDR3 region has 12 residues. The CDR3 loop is CASSPTGGEQYF. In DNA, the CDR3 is TGTGCCAGCAGCCCAACGGGGGGCGAGCAGTACTTC.

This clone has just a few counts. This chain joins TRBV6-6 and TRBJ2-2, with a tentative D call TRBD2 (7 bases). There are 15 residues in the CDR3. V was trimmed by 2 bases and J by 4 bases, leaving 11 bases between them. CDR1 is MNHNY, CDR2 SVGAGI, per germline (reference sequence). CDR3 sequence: CASSYGGAGTGELFF. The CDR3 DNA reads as TGTGCCAGCAGTTACGGGGGGGCCGGCACCGGGGAGCTGTTTTTT.

The CDR3 coding sequence is TGTGCCAGCAGTTTGTGGGGGGCAGATACGCAGTATTTT. Protein sequence: CASSLWGADTQYF. The chain links TRBV27 to TRBJ2-3; weak D call: TRBD2 (6 bases). Germline V gene lookup returns CDR1 MNHEY and CDR2 SMNVEV (reference sequence). V was pared by 3 bases and J by 4 bases, with 8 bases between. The CDR3 totals 13 residues.

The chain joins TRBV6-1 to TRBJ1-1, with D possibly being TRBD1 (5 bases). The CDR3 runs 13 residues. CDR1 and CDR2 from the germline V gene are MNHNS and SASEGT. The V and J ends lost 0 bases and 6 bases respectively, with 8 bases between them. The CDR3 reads CASSEAGGAEAFF. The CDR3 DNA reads TGTGCCAGCAGTGAAGCGGGGGGAGCTGAAGCTTTCTTT.

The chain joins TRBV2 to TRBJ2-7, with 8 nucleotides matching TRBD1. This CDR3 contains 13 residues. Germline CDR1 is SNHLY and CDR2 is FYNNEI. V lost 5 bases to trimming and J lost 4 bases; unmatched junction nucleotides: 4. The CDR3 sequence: CASSRDRLYEQYF. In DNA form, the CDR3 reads TGTGCCAGCAGTCGGGACAGGCTGTACGAGCAGTACTTC.